The rows below give T cell receptor beta chains drawn from one sample of a study of graft-versus-host responses after intestinal transplantation. TCRdb's table, derived via immunoSEQ multiplex PCR, lists solely in-frame clones and lacks some. The sample has some 100,000 clones; less than 95% are singletons. These TCRs' antigens remain unknown. This material consisted of unstimulated CD8+ T cells sorted from spleen or lymph node cells, taken before transplant. These receptors were obtained from a human donor who was the organ donor for an intestinal transplant. Each CDR3 is given with its conserved first and last residue. A D gene is named only where the DNA matches it firmly. A row's size may be missing; if present it is once, few, many or a size class.

j_call	v_call	d_call	clone_size	cdr3_nt	cdr3_aa
TRBJ1-6	TRBV27	TRBD1	once	TGTGCCAGCAGTGGCGGACAGGGGGCTAGGTCACCCCTCCACTTT	CASSGGQGARSPLHF
TRBJ2-5	TRBV5-6	.	.	TGTGCCAGCAGCCCCCAGTCCCAAGAGACCCAGTACTTC	CASSPQSQETQYF
TRBJ2-3	TRBV11-2	.	.	TGTGCCAGCTCTTATAGCGGATACACAGATACGCAGTATTTT	CASSYSGYTDTQYF
TRBJ1-5	TRBV27	TRBD1	.	TGTGCCAGCAGTTATACCGGGACAGGGGATCAGCCCCAGCATTTT	CASSYTGTGDQPQHF
TRBJ2-1	TRBV18	TRBD1	.	TGTGCCAGCTCACCCTGGACAGGGATATACAATGAGCAGTTCTTC	CASSPWTGIYNEQFF
TRBJ1-3	TRBV13	.	.	TGTGCCAGCAGCCGCTTAACCGAACAGGGAGCTGGAAACACCATATATTTT	CASSRLTEQGAGNTIYF
TRBJ1-4	TRBV9	.	.	TGTGCCAGCAGCGTAGTTCCCAGGGATAAACAAAGGGAAAAACTGTTTTTT	CASSVVPRDKQREKLFF
TRBJ2-3	TRBV15	TRBD2	.	TGTGCCACCAGCAGCGGGCGGGAGGGGGCAGATACGCAGTATTTT	CATSSGREGADTQYF
TRBJ2-5	TRBV7-2	.	.	TGTGCCAGCAGCTTAGGGTGGGCGGGACCATCGGGGGAGACCCAGTACTTC	CASSLGWAGPSGETQYF
TRBJ2-5	TRBV7-9	.	.	TGTGCCAGCAGCTTAATTGGTCGGCAGGACCAAGAGACCCAGTACTTC	CASSLIGRQDQETQYF
TRBJ2-5	TRBV5-4	.	.	TGTGCCAGCAGCTTGGAGTTGCGGGCGGATGGAGAGACCCAGTACTTC	CASSLELRADGETQYF
TRBJ2-7	TRBV7-6	.	.	TGTGCCAGCAGCTCTGGCCCCACCGGGGTCCACGAGCAGTACTTC	CASSSGPTGVHEQYF
TRBJ2-2	TRBV5-6	TRBD2	.	TGTGCCAGCAGCTGGGGGACTAGCGGGAACACCGGGGAGCTGTTTTTT	CASSWGTSGNTGELFF
TRBJ1-5	TRBV6-1	.	few	TGTGCCAGCTGGGGGGGAGGCCAGCCCCAGCATTTT	CASWGGGQPQHF
TRBJ2-1	TRBV7-3	TRBD2	.	TGTGCCAGCAGCGCCCGTGCAGCGGGGTACAATGAGCAGTTCTTC	CASSARAAGYNEQFF
TRBJ1-2	TRBV6-5	TRBD1	.	TGTGCCAGCAGTTACGGGACAGGGTCTTATGGCTACACCTTC	CASSYGTGSYGYTF
TRBJ2-7	TRBV4-1	TRBD2	.	TGCGCCAGCAGCGACCGGGACTACTCCTACGAGCAGTACTTC	CASSDRDYSYEQYF
TRBJ2-5	TRBV6-5	TRBD1	.	TGTGCCAGCGGATTTCAGGGGGACCAAGAGACCCAGTACTTC	CASGFQGDQETQYF
TRBJ2-3	TRBV2	.	.	TGTGCCAGCAGTGAAAGGGGAACCCGCACAGATACGCAGTATTTT	CASSERGTRTDTQYF
TRBJ2-4	TRBV18	.	.	TGTGCCAGCTCAAGGGGACTCTCAAACATTCAGTACTTC	CASSRGLSNIQYF
TRBJ2-3	TRBV4-2	TRBD2	.	TGTGCCAGCAGCAGACTAGCGGACATTGACACAGATACGCAGTATTTT	CASSRLADIDTDTQYF
TRBJ2-1	TRBV4-1	.	.	TGCGCCAGCAGCGAAGCTAGCGTTCCGACCTACAATGAGCAGTTCTTC	CASSEASVPTYNEQFF
TRBJ2-1	TRBV4-1	TRBD2	.	TGCGCCAGCAGCCAAGTAAGTAGCGGGAGGGCCGAGCAGTTCTTC	CASSQVSSGRAEQFF
TRBJ2-1	TRBV30	.	.	TGTGCCTGGGGTGGGACTCGGATATACAATGAGCAGTTCTTC	CAWGGTRIYNEQFF
TRBJ1-3	TRBV11-2	.	.	TGTGCCAGCAGGGTGAGGGCCCGGGGGAGTGGAAACACCATATATTTT	CASRVRARGSGNTIYF
TRBJ2-5	TRBV2	TRBD1	.	TGTGCCAGGACCCGGGACAGGACCCAAGAGACCCAGTACTTC	CARTRDRTQETQYF
TRBJ1-1	TRBV5-6	.	once	TGTGCCAGCAGCTTGCGGGGGTATGAAAGCACTGAAGCTTTCTTT	CASSLRGYESTEAFF
TRBJ1-4	TRBV7-9	.	.	TGTGCCAGCAGCTCCCTACACCCAGGGTATAAAAAACTGTTTTTT	CASSSLHPGYKKLFF
TRBJ2-1	TRBV30	TRBD1	.	TGTGCCTGGAGTGTACCCCCCAGGGGGTTACGTGTAGATGAGCAGTTCTTC	CAWSVPPRGLRVDEQFF
TRBJ2-5	TRBV5-6	.	.	TGTGCCAGCAGCTTGGTAGGCAGGCCTTTAGAGACCCAGTACTTC	CASSLVGRPLETQYF
TRBJ1-6	TRBV19	.	.	TGTGCCAGTAGTGCCGCCGACAGGTTCTATAATTCACCCCTCCACTTT	CASSAADRFYNSPLHF
TRBJ2-7	TRBV7-8	TRBD2	.	TGTGCCAGCAGCTTATCTTCCTCCTGGAGCGGGGGGTTGGACGAGCAGTACTTC	CASSLSSSWSGGLDEQYF
TRBJ2-3	TRBV5-6	.	once	TGTGCCAGCAGCCCCCGTCTAGTCAGCACAGATACGCAGTATTTT	CASSPRLVSTDTQYF
TRBJ2-3	TRBV7-9	TRBD2	.	TGTGCCAGCAGCTTAGTTTTAGCGGGAGAGGGTTGGAGCACAGATACGCAGTATTTT	CASSLVLAGEGWSTDTQYF